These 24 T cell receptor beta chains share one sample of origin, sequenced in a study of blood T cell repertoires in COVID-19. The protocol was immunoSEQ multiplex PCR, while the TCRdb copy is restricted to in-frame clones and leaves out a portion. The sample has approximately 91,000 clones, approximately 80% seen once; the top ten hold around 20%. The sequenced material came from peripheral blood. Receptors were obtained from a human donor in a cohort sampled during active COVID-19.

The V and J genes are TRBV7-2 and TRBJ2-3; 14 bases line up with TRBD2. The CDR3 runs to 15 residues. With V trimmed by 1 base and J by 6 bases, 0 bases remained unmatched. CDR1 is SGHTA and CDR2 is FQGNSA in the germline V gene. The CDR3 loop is CASSLGLAGGDTQYF. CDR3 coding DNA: TGTGCCAGCAGCTTAGGACTAGCGGGAGGGGATACGCAGTATTTT.

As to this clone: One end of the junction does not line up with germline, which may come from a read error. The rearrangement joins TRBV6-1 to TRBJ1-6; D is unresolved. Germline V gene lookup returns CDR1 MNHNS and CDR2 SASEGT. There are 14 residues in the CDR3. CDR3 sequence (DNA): TGTGCCAGCAGCGAAGGGCCTTTCTCCCGCCCCCTCCACTTT. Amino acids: CASSEGPFSRPLHF.

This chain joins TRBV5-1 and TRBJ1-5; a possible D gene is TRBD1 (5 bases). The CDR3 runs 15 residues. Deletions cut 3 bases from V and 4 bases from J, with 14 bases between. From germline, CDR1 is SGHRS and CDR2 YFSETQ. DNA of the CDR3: TGCGCCAGCAGCTCCACGGGGGATAGGAATCAGCCCCAGCATTTT. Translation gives CASSSTGDRNQPQHF.

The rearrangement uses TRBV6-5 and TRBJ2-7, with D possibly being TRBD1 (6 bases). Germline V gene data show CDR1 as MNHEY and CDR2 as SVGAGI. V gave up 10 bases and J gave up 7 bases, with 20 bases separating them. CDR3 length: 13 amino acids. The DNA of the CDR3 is TGTGCCACCAAGAGGGCAGGGGTGGGAGAGCAGTACTTC. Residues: CATKRAGVGEQYF.

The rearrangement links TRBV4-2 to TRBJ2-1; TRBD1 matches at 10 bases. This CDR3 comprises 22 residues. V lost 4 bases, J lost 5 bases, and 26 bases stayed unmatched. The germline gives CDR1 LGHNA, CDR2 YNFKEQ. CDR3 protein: CASSPDRGANTKRLIRNNEQFF. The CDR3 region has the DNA TGTGCCAGCAGCCCGGACAGGGGGGCGAATACAAAAAGACTAATCCGGAACAATGAGCAGTTCTTC.

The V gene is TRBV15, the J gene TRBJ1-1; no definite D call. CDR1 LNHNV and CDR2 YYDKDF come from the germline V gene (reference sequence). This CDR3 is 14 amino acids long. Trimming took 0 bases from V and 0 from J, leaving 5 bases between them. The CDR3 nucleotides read TGTGCCACCAGCAGAGATGGGCTGAACACTGAAGCTTTCTTT. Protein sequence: CATSRDGLNTEAFF.

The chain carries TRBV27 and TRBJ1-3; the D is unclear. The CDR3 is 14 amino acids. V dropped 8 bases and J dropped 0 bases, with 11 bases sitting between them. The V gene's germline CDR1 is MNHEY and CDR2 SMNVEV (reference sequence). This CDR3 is CASRPTSSGNTIYF. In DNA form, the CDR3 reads TGTGCCAGCCGTCCGACTAGCTCTGGAAACACCATATATTTT.

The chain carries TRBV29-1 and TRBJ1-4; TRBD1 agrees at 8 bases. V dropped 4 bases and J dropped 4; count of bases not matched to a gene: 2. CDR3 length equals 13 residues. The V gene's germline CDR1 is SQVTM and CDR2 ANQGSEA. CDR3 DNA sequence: TGCAGCGTTGGCGACAGGGGTAATGAAAAACTGTTTTTT. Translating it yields CSVGDRGNEKLFF.

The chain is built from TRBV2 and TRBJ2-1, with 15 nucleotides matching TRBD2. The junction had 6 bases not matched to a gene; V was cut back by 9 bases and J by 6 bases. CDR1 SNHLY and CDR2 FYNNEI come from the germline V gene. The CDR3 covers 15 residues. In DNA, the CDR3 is TGTGCCAGAGGAGGACTAGCGGGAGGGCTCAATGAGCAGTTCTTC. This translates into CARGGLAGGLNEQFF.

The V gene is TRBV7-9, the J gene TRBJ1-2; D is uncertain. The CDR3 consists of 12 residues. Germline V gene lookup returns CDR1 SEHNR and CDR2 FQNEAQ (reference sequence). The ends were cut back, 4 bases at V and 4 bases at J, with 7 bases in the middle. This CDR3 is CASSSRGYGYTF. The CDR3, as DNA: TGTGCCAGCAGCTCGCGGGGCTATGGCTACACCTTC.

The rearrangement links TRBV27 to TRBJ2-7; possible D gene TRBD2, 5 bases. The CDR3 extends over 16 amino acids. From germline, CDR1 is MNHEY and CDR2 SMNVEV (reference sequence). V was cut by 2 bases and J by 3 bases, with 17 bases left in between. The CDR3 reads CASSLTRNVVIYEQYF. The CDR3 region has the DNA TGTGCCAGCAGTTTAACTAGGAATGTTGTAATCTACGAGCAGTACTTC.

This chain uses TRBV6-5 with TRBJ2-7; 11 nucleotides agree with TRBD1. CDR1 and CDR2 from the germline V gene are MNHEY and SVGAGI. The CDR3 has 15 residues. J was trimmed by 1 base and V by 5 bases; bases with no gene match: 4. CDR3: CASSLRDRGSYEQYF. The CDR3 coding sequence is TGTGCCAGCAGTCTCAGGGACAGGGGGTCCTACGAGCAGTACTTC.

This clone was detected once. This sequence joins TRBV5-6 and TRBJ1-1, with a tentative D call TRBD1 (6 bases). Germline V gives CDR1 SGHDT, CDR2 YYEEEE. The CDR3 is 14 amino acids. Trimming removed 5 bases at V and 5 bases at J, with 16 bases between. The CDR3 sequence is CASSYTGPGTEAFF. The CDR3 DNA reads TGTGCCAGCAGTTATACAGGGCCGGGAACTGAAGCTTTCTTT.

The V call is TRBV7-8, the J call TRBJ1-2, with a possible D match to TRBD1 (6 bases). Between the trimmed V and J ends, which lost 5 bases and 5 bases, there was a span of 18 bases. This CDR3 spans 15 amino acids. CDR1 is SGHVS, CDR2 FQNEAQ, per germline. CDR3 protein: CASSRDLQGNYGYTF. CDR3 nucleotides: TGTGCCAGCAGCCGAGATCTACAGGGAAATTATGGCTACACCTTC.

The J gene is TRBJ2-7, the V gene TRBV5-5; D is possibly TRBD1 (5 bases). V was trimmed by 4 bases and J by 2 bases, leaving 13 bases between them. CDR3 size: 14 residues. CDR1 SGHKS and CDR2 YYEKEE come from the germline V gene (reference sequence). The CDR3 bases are TGTGCCAGCAGCCCCATGGGCAGGGCCTACGAGCAGTACTTC. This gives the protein CASSPMGRAYEQYF.

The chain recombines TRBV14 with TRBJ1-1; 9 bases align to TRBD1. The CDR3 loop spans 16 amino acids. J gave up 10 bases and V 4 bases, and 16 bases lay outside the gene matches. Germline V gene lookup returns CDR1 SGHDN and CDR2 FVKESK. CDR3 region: CASSRRTGAGITGAFF. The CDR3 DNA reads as TGTGCCAGCAGCCGCCGGACAGGGGCCGGGATAACGGGAGCTTTCTTT. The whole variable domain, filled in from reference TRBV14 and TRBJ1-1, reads EAGVTQFPSHSVIEKGQTVTLRCDPISGHDNLYWYRRVMGKEIKFLLHFVKESKQDESGMPNNRFLAERTGGTYSTLKVQPAELEDSGVYFCASSRRTGAGITGAFFGQGTRLTVV.

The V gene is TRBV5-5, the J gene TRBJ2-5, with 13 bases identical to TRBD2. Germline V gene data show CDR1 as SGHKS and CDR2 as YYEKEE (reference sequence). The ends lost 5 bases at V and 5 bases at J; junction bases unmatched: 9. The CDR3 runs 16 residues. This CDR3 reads CASREGTSGTGETQYF. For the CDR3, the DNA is TGTGCCAGCAGGGAAGGGACTAGCGGGACTGGCGAGACCCAGTACTTC.

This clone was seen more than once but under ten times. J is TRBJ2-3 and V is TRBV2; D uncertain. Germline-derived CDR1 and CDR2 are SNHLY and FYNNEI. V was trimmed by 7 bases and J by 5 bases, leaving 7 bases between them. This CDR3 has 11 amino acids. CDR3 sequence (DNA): TGTGCCAGCACCCCCAAAGATACGCAGTATTTT. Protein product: CASTPKDTQYF.

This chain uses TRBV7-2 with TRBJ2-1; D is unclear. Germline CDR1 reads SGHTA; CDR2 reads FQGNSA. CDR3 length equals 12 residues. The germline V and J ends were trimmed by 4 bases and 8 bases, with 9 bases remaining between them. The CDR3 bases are TGTGCCAGCAGCTGGGCCTCTGATGAGCAGTTCTTC. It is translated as CASSWASDEQFF.

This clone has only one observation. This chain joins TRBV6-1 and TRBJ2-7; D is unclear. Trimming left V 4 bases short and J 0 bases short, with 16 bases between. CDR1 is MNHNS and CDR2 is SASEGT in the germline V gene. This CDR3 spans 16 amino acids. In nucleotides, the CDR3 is TGTGCCAGCAGTGCCGCCGGAGCGAAGAGCTCCTACGAGCAGTACTTC. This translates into CASSAAGAKSSYEQYF.

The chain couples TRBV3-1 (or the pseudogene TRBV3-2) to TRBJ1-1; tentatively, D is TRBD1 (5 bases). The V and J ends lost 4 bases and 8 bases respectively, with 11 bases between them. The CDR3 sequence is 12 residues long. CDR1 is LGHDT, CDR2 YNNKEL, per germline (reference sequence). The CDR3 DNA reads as TGTGCCAGCAGCCTGGGGGGGTTGGAAGCTTTCTTT. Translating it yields CASSLGGLEAFF.

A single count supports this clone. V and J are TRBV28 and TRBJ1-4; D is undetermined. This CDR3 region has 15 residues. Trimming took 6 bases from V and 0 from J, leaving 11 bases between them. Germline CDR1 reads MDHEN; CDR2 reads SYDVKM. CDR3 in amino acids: CASRDPGATNEKLFF. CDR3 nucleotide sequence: TGTGCCAGCAGGGATCCAGGTGCAACTAATGAAAAACTGTTTTTT.

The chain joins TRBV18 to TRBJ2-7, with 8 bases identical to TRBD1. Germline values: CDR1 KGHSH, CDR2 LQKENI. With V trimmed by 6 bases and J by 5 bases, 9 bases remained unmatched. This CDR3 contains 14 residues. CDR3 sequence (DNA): TGTGCCAGCTCTCCGGACAGGGTAATCCACGAGCAGTACTTC. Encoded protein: CASSPDRVIHEQYF. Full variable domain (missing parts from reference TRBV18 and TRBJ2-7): NAGVMQNPRHLVRRRGQEARLRCSPMKGHSHVYWYRQLPEEGLKFMVYLQKENIIDESGMPKERFSAEFPKEGPSILRIQQVVRGDSAAYFCASSPDRVIHEQYFGPGTRLTVT.

In DNA form, the CDR3 reads TGTGCCTGGAGTGTACGAGGGGGAAGACAGCCCCAGCATTTT. This gives the protein CAWSVRGGRQPQHF. V gene TRBV30 combines with J gene TRBJ1-5, with D perhaps TRBD1 (6 bases). This CDR3 is 14 amino acids long. Germline CDR1 and CDR2: GTSNPN and SVGIG (reference sequence). With 0 bases removed from V and 7 bases from J, the gap between germline ends came to 13 bases.